This TCR beta chain originates from a study of multiple sclerosis patients with progressive multifocal leukoencephalopathy. Germline V lookup: CDR1 LNHNV, CDR2 YYDKDF (reference sequence). V lost 3 bases to trimming and J lost 4 bases, with 13 bases between them. The CDR3 is 15 amino acids. As to time point: approximately 12 months of natalizumab therapy. Assay: immunoSEQ multiplex PCR; the TCRdb copy retains only in-frame clones and omits some. The table records about 28,000 clones, 90% of them present only once. This sequence was found in a human donor with multiple sclerosis. V is TRBV15 and J is TRBJ2-4, with D perhaps TRBD1 (6 bases). Specimen: PBMCs, collected from a patient treated with natalizumab. CDR3 residues: CATSSLKDSKNIQYF. The CDR3 DNA reads as TGTGCCACCAGCAGTTTGAAGGACAGTAAAAACATTCAGTACTTC.